These 27 T cell receptor beta chains were sequenced from one sample in a study of T cells in Graves' hyperthyroidism and ophthalmopathy. Template material for amplifying TCR beta CDR3 regions consisted of RNA transcripts. HTBI primers were the set used in a first-round RT-PCR of the TCR CDR3. A single record per CDR3 protein comes from TCRdb applying MiXCR to the multiplex PCR reads. The sample includes about 400,000 distinct CDR3 sequences, about 15% seen only once; the top ten take around a third. The source material was blood. These receptors were obtained from a woman in her twenties or thirties with Graves' hyperthyroidism.

This clonotype was found a few times. V is TRBV10-1 and J is TRBJ2-1, with a weak D call TRBD2 (5 bases). The germline CDR1 and CDR2 sequences are WNHNN and SYGVQD (reference sequence). V lost 6 bases, J lost 2 bases, and 11 bases lay in between. The CDR3 consists of 14 residues. The CDR3 DNA reads TGCGCCAGCAGAATAGGAGGCGCCTACAATGAGCAGTTCTTC. This encodes CASRIGGAYNEQFF.

This sequence joins TRBV29-1 and TRBJ1-5; unclear D gene. The CDR3 sequence is 12 residues long. Germline CDR1 reads SQVTM; CDR2 reads ANQGSEA. V was shortened by 5 bases and J by 1 base, with 6 bases between the two germline ends. CDR3 residues: CSVSGSNQPQHF. The CDR3 coding sequence is TGCAGCGTTTCGGGAAGCAATCAGCCCCAGCATTTT.

This clonotype has more than one count but fewer than ten. V gene TRBV20-1 combines with J gene TRBJ2-7; a weak D match, TRBD1 (5 bases). This CDR3 comprises 14 residues. Germline V CDR1 and CDR2: DFQATT, SNEGSKA (reference sequence). V was cut by 0 bases and J by 2 bases, with 11 bases left in between. CDR3 loop: CSARDRQIAYEQYF. Here the CDR3 DNA reads TGCAGTGCTAGAGATCGACAGATCGCCTACGAGCAGTACTTC.

This clonotype was picked up many times. The CDR3 sequence is CASSPPGQRSYEQYF. In DNA, the CDR3 is TGTGCCAGCTCACCACCGGGACAGCGATCCTACGAGCAGTACTTC. The chain is built from TRBV18 and TRBJ2-7, with TRBD1 identical over 7 bases. The V segment lost 0 bases and the J segment 1 base; nucleotides outside the gene matches: 3. This CDR3 spans 15 amino acids. The germline V gene encodes CDR1 KGHSH and CDR2 LQKENI.

There are many counts of this clonotype. CDR3 bases: TGTGCCAGCAGTTTATTTAGCGGGGGTCAGGATACGCAGTATTTT. It is translated as CASSLFSGGQDTQYF. This sequence joins TRBV28 and TRBJ2-3; 9 bases fit TRBD2. The V gene end was trimmed by 1 base and the J gene end by 6 bases; junction bases not matched to a gene: 5. The CDR3 loop spans 15 amino acids. The V gene's germline CDR1 is MDHEN and CDR2 SYDVKM.

The chain joins TRBV5-1 to TRBJ2-7; no clear D. The CDR3 runs 14 residues. Looked up from germline, CDR1 is SGHRS and CDR2 is YFSETQ. Deletions cut 0 bases from V and 2 bases from J, with 9 bases between. The CDR3, as DNA: TGCGCCAGCAGCTTGGGGACGGCCGCCTACGAGCAGTACTTC. As protein: CASSLGTAAYEQYF.

Ten or more counts support this clonotype. The CDR3 loop is CASSIGLAGLEVAYEQYF. In DNA, the CDR3 is TGTGCCAGCAGCATCGGACTAGCGGGACTTGAAGTAGCCTACGAGCAGTACTTC. The chain couples TRBV7-9 to TRBJ2-7; 12 bases align to TRBD2. This CDR3 is 18 amino acids long. The V gene end was trimmed by 5 bases and the J gene end by 2 bases; junction bases not matched to a gene: 13. In germline, CDR1 is SEHNR, CDR2 FQNEAQ (reference sequence). Using reference TRBV7-9 and TRBJ2-7 for the parts outside the CDR3, the full variable domain is DTGVSQNPRHKITKRGQNVTFRCDPISEHNRLYWYRQTLGQGPEFLTYFQNEAQLEKSRLLSDRFSAERPKGSFSTLEIQRTEQGDSAMYLCASSIGLAGLEVAYEQYFGPGTRLTVT.

This clonotype was detected only a few times. The chain employs TRBV28 and TRBJ2-2; 7 nucleotides match TRBD2. The CDR3 has 16 residues. V lost 2 bases and J lost 6; bases outside the gene matches: 9. Germline V CDR1 and CDR2: MDHEN, SYDVKM. The DNA for the CDR3 is TGTGCCAGCAGTTTAGGCCGCGGACTAGGCGCCGGGGAGCTGTTTTTT. This encodes CASSLGRGLGAGELFF.

This clonotype was seen repeatedly, ten times or more. The chain recombines TRBV28 with TRBJ2-5; TRBD2 is a possible D gene (6 bases). V shed 1 base and J shed 4 bases, with 13 bases lying between them. Germline CDR1 MDHEN, CDR2 SYDVKM. This CDR3 is 15 amino acids long. The CDR3 here is CASSLFEWEVETQYF. The DNA of the CDR3 is TGTGCCAGCAGTTTATTTGAGTGGGAGGTAGAGACCCAGTACTTC.

This clonotype was seen more than once but under ten times. The chain uses TRBV30 and TRBJ1-2; perhaps TRBD1 as D (5 bases). The CDR3 sequence is 13 residues long. Germline lookup yields CDR1 GTSNPN and CDR2 SVGIG (reference sequence). V was cut by 7 bases and J by 4 bases, with 16 bases left in between. In nucleotides, the CDR3 is TGTGCCTTCCATGACAGTTCTTTCTATGGCTACACCTTC. Translated, it gives CAFHDSSFYGYTF.

The sample holds many counts of this clonotype. V and J are TRBV5-1 and TRBJ2-1; D may be TRBD2 (7 bases). CDR3 size: 14 residues. Germline assignment: CDR1 SGHRS and CDR2 YFSETQ. Trimming took off 4 bases at V and 10 bases at J, with 18 bases between the two ends. The CDR3 reads CASSPGGGGPEQFF. CDR3 bases: TGCGCCAGCAGCCCGGGTGGGGGGGGGCCAGAGCAGTTCTTC.

Ten or more counts support this clonotype. J is TRBJ2-3 and V is TRBV12-3 or TRBV12-4; 7 positions agree with TRBD2. Unmatched junction bases numbered 12, after V lost 6 bases and J lost 3 bases. There are 16 residues in the CDR3. Here the CDR3 DNA reads TGTGCCAGCAGCCCTTCAGAGGGAGGGGCTACAGATACGCAGTATTTT. It yields the protein CASSPSEGGATDTQYF.

Here the CDR3 DNA reads TGCGCCAGCAGCTTGGGTTGGGCTAGCGGCCAATACAGGTGGGAGACCCAGTACTTC. It encodes CASSLGWASGQYRWETQYF. The gene calls are TRBV5-1 and TRBJ2-5; 7 positions agree with TRBD2. The ends lost 0 bases at V and 5 bases at J; junction bases unmatched: 19. Germline V lookup: CDR1 SGHRS, CDR2 YFSETQ. This CDR3 has 19 amino acids.

This clonotype has a count of ten or more. DNA of the CDR3: TGCAGTGCTAGAGCCGACAGGCCGGCCTACGAGCAGTACTTC. Translating gives CSARADRPAYEQYF. The V call is TRBV20-1, the J call TRBJ2-7; D might be TRBD1 (6 bases). V was trimmed by 1 base and J by 2 bases, leaving 12 bases between them. The CDR3 consists of 14 residues. Germline V gives CDR1 DFQATT, CDR2 SNEGSKA (reference sequence).

The rearrangement joins TRBV11-3 to TRBJ2-5, with D perhaps matching TRBD1 or TRBD2 (5 bases each). Deletions cut 5 bases from V and 5 bases from J, with 15 bases between. CDR1 and CDR2 from the germline V gene are SGHNT and YENEEA. The CDR3 is 14 amino acids. This CDR3 is CASSLVSGSETQYF. For the CDR3, the DNA is TGTGCCAGCAGCCTAGTGTCAGGGAGTGAGACCCAGTACTTC.

This clonotype came up many times. This chain uses TRBV20-1 with TRBJ1-5; D uncertain. This CDR3 spans 15 amino acids. The germline V gene has CDR1 DFQATT and CDR2 SNEGSKA (reference sequence). V was trimmed by 4 bases and J by 0 bases, leaving 13 bases between them. This CDR3 is CSANVLDHSNQPQHF. CDR3 sequence (DNA): TGCAGTGCTAACGTCCTAGATCATAGCAATCAGCCCCAGCATTTT.

This clonotype was counted between two and nine times. The chain uses TRBV5-1 and TRBJ2-1, with D possibly TRBD2 on 6 matching bases. Germline CDR1 reads SGHRS; CDR2 reads YFSETQ. The CDR3 extends over 16 amino acids. V was trimmed by 0 bases and J by 5 bases, leaving 15 bases between them. CDR3 DNA sequence: TGCGCCAGCAGCTTGGCCGCGTCTAGCGTTAACAATGAGCAGTTCTTC. This encodes CASSLAASSVNNEQFF.

In this sample, this clonotype turned up many times. CDR3 sequence reads: CASSLLWGQQETQYF. CDR3 DNA: TGTGCCAGCAGCTTACTCTGGGGACAGCAAGAGACCCAGTACTTC. The chain carries TRBV7-2 and TRBJ2-5; TRBD1 aligns across 7 bases. Per the germline V gene, CDR1 is SGHTA and CDR2 is FQGNSA. This CDR3 contains 15 residues. V gave up 2 bases and J gave up 2 bases; unmatched junction bases: 5.

This clonotype was counted at least ten times. The chain couples TRBV24-1 to TRBJ2-1, with 10 positions matching TRBD1. CDR3 length: 16 amino acids. Germline CDR1 reads KGHDR; CDR2 reads SFDVKD. J lost 6 bases, V lost 3 bases, and 7 bases had no gene match. The CDR3 spells CATSDPTGGPFNEQFF. Here the CDR3 DNA reads TGTGCCACCAGTGATCCGACAGGGGGCCCTTTCAATGAGCAGTTCTTC.

In this sample, this clonotype turned up a few times. The gene calls are TRBV9 and TRBJ2-1, with D perhaps matching TRBD1 or TRBD2 (5 bases each). CDR3 size: 11 residues. The ends were cut back, 3 bases at V and 11 bases at J, with 9 bases in the middle. Germline loops: CDR1 SGDLS, CDR2 YYNGEE. CDR3 protein: CASSATGQQFF. CDR3 in DNA: TGTGCCAGCAGCGCCACGGGACAGCAGTTCTTC.

This clonotype was seen at least ten times. In DNA form, the CDR3 reads TGTGCCAGCAGCCAAATCGGGAGAGATAATGAGCAGTTCTTC. Residues: CASSQIGRDNEQFF. The gene calls are TRBV3-1 and TRBJ2-1; TRBD2 is a possible D gene (6 bases). CDR1 is LGHDT, CDR2 YNNKEL, per germline (reference sequence). The CDR3 length is 14 residues. V was cut by 2 bases and J by 7 bases, with 12 bases left in between.

This clonotype was counted many times. The chain employs TRBV27 and TRBJ1-1, with D unresolved. Germline V lookup: CDR1 MNHEY, CDR2 SMNVEV (reference sequence). This CDR3 is 13 amino acids long. Between the trimmed V and J ends, which lost 5 bases and 11 bases, there was a span of 18 bases. DNA of the CDR3: TGTGCCAGCAGTATAAGGGCACCTGCGGAGGCTTTCTTT. Translating it yields CASSIRAPAEAFF.

This clonotype has at least ten counts. The chain employs TRBV11-3 and TRBJ2-5; TRBD2 matches at 7 bases. CDR3 length: 16 amino acids. Germline V CDR1 and CDR2: SGHNT, YENEEA. V shed 2 bases and J 4 bases; nucleotides not matched to a gene: 10. In nucleotides, the CDR3 is TGTGCCAGCAGCTTAAACTCCGGCGGGAGTAGAGAGACCCAGTACTTC. Translating it yields CASSLNSGGSRETQYF. Using reference TRBV11-3 and TRBJ2-5 for the parts outside the CDR3, the full variable domain is EAGVVQSPRYKIIEKKQPVAFWCNPISGHNTLYWYLQNLGQGPELLIRYENEEAVDDSQLPKDRFSAERLKGVDSTLKIQPAELGDSAVYLCASSLNSGGSRETQYFGPGTRLLVL.

Of note for this clonotype: The germline gene is not matched at one end of the junction; a read error may be the cause. V gene TRBV3-1 combines with J gene TRBJ2-1, with TRBD2 matching 11 bases. This CDR3 is built from 15 residues. Germline assignment: CDR1 LGHDT and CDR2 YNNKEL (reference sequence). The CDR3 DNA reads TGTGCCAGCAGCCCAAGACTAGCGGGATACAATGAGCAGTCCTTC. This codes for CASSPRLAGYNEQSF.

This clonotype was observed many times. This CDR3 is CASSEAQGYSYNEQFF. CDR3 sequence (DNA): TGTGCCAGCAGTGAAGCACAGGGCTACTCCTACAATGAGCAGTTCTTC. This chain links TRBV6-1 with TRBJ2-1; D is perhaps TRBD1 (6 bases). Germline V lookup: CDR1 MNHNS, CDR2 SASEGT. This CDR3 contains 16 residues. V dropped 0 bases and J dropped 0 bases, with 9 bases sitting between them.

The V call is TRBV28, the J call TRBJ2-1, with D possibly matching TRBD1 (6 bases). V lost 8 bases, J lost 1 base, and 18 bases lay in between. CDR1 MDHEN and CDR2 SYDVKM come from the germline V gene. The CDR3 runs to 16 residues. In nucleotides, the CDR3 is TGTGCCAGCTCCCTCGGGCCGCAGGGGTCCTACAATGAGCAGTTCTTC. Translated, it gives CASSLGPQGSYNEQFF.

This clonotype was counted ten times or more. This rearrangement joins TRBV11-2 to TRBJ2-1, with 9 bases aligning to TRBD1. The junction had 6 bases not matched to a gene; V was cut back by 5 bases and J by 4 bases. In germline, CDR1 is SGHAT, CDR2 FQNNGV. This CDR3 spans 15 amino acids. The CDR3 DNA sequence: TGTGCCAGCAGCCCCGGGACAGGGCCTTACAATGAGCAGTTCTTC. It codes for CASSPGTGPYNEQFF.